This passage covers 22 T cell receptor beta chains from one sample sequenced in a study of blood T cell repertoires in COVID-19. Produced via immunoSEQ multiplex PCR; TCRdb's table is partial and in-frame only. The sample has about 24,000 clones; around 86% are singletons. The source material was peripheral blood. These receptor sequences come from a woman aged 70 to 79 with active COVID-19.

The V and J genes are TRBV3-1 (or the pseudogene TRBV3-2) and TRBJ2-1, with 9 bases aligning to TRBD2. Germline V CDR1 and CDR2: LGHDT, YNNKEL (reference sequence). The length of the CDR3 is 17 residues. The J segment lost 3 bases and the V segment lost 7 bases, leaving 13 bases of the junction unmatched. The CDR3 region has the DNA TGTGCCAGCACTCCCACCCCGGGACTAGCATTCTACAATGAGCAGTTCTTC. Protein: CASTPTPGLAFYNEQFF.

This clone was observed a single time. The chain carries TRBV9 and TRBJ2-3, with 7 bases aligning to TRBD1. The CDR3 sequence is 15 residues long. The junction had 3 bases not matched to a gene; V was cut back by 0 bases and J by 2 bases. Germline CDR1 is SGDLS and CDR2 is YYNGEE. The CDR3 DNA reads as TGTGCCAGCAGCGTAGAGGACAGGCTCACAGATACGCAGTATTTT. Amino acid sequence: CASSVEDRLTDTQYF.

The chain recombines TRBV15 with TRBJ2-7; TRBD2 is a possible D gene (6 bases). In germline, CDR1 is LNHNV, CDR2 YYDKDF (reference sequence). This CDR3 is built from 12 residues. V lost 2 bases and J 6 bases, leaving 8 bases between the germline ends. The CDR3 sequence: CATSRMGGEQYF. CDR3 in DNA: TGTGCCACCAGCAGAATGGGGGGCGAGCAGTACTTC.

The rearrangement joins TRBV19 to TRBJ1-2; a weak D match, TRBD1 (5 bases). Trimming pared 3 bases from V and 3 bases from J, leaving 8 bases between. The CDR3 is 13 amino acids. From germline, CDR1 is LNHDA and CDR2 SQIVND (reference sequence). The CDR3 reads CASSIGGDYGYTF. In DNA form, the CDR3 reads TGTGCCAGTAGTATCGGGGGGGACTATGGCTACACCTTC.

CDR3 amino acids: CASSIYTAVNTEAFF. Written as DNA, the CDR3 is TGTGCCAGTAGTATATATACAGCGGTGAACACTGAAGCTTTCTTT. V is TRBV19 and J is TRBJ1-1; D unresolved. The germline V gene has CDR1 LNHDA and CDR2 SQIVND (reference sequence). This CDR3 is built from 15 residues. V lost 2 bases, J lost 0 bases, and 10 bases lay in between.

This rearrangement joins TRBV3-1 (or the pseudogene TRBV3-2) to TRBJ2-3; the match to TRBD2 covers 9 bases. The V gene end was trimmed by 2 bases and the J gene end by 6 bases; junction bases not matched to a gene: 12. Looked up from germline, CDR1 is LGHDT and CDR2 is YNNKEL (reference sequence). This CDR3 is built from 17 residues. This CDR3 is CASSQILGRGGPDTQYF. CDR3 nucleotide sequence: TGTGCCAGCAGCCAAATCTTGGGGCGGGGGGGTCCCGATACGCAGTATTTT.

V and J are TRBV3-1 (or the pseudogene TRBV3-2) and TRBJ2-5, with 8 bases fitting TRBD2. Germline lookup yields CDR1 LGHDT and CDR2 YNNKEL (reference sequence). The V gene end was trimmed by 4 bases and the J gene end by 2 bases; junction bases not matched to a gene: 6. The CDR3 is 15 residues long. The CDR3 loop reads CASSRRSGEQETQYF. The CDR3 DNA sequence: TGTGCCAGCAGCCGCCGTAGCGGGGAACAAGAGACCCAGTACTTC.

This clone was seen only a few times. The rearrangement uses TRBV3-1 (or the pseudogene TRBV3-2) and TRBJ2-1, with TRBD2 identical over 16 bases. This CDR3 region has 17 residues. The V segment lost 6 bases and the J segment 4 bases; nucleotides outside the gene matches: 6. The V gene's germline CDR1 is LGHDT and CDR2 YNNKEL (reference sequence). The CDR3 DNA sequence: TGTGCCAGCAGACCCCCGGGACTAGCGGGGGGGTACAATGAGCAGTTCTTC. It encodes CASRPPGLAGGYNEQFF.

The chain recombines TRBV5-1 with TRBJ2-3, with TRBD2 identical over 7 bases. Per germline, CDR1 SGHRS and CDR2 YFSETQ. The CDR3 is 14 amino acids. V lost 0 bases to trimming and J lost 4 bases; unmatched junction nucleotides: 2. CDR3 in DNA: TGCGCCAGCAGCTTGGCGGGGGGTCCAGATACGCAGTATTTT. It codes for CASSLAGGPDTQYF.

This chain connects TRBV7-2 to TRBJ1-2; D gene unclear. Trimming stripped 0 bases from V and 0 bases from J, with 5 bases between. The V gene's germline CDR1 is SGHTA and CDR2 FQGNSA. The CDR3 runs 14 residues. CDR3 DNA: TGTGCCAGCAGCTTAGCAGGAGCTAACTATGGCTACACCTTC. Amino acids: CASSLAGANYGYTF.

The CDR3 nucleotides are TGTGCCAGCAGCGTTAGCCCATATAGCAATCAGCCCCAGCATTTT. Protein: CASSVSPYSNQPQHF. The rearrangement links TRBV9 to TRBJ1-5; D is undetermined. With 2 bases removed from V and 0 bases from J, the gap between germline ends came to 9 bases. Germline V gives CDR1 SGDLS, CDR2 YYNGEE. This CDR3 has 15 amino acids. Full variable domain (missing parts from reference TRBV9 and TRBJ1-5): DSGVTQTPKHLITATGQRVTLRCSPRSGDLSVYWYQQSLDQGLQFLIQYYNGEERAKGNILERFSAQQFPDLHSELNLSSLELGDSALYFCASSVSPYSNQPQHFGDGTRLSIL.

The CDR3 here is CASSLADRLRQETQYF. DNA for the CDR3: TGTGCCAGCAGCTTAGCAGACAGGCTAAGACAAGAGACCCAGTACTTC. The chain recombines TRBV7-2 with TRBJ2-5, with D maybe TRBD1 (6 bases). CDR3 length equals 16 residues. Germline assignment: CDR1 SGHTA and CDR2 FQGNSA. V was shortened by 0 bases and J by 2 bases, with 13 bases between the two germline ends.

V gene TRBV4-3 combines with J gene TRBJ1-3; D possibly corresponds to TRBD1 (5 bases). Germline lookup yields CDR1 LGHNA and CDR2 YSLEER. The V gene lost 0 bases and the J gene lost 3 bases, with 12 bases spanning the gap. This CDR3 has 16 residues. The CDR3 nucleotides are TGCGCCAGCAGCCAAGATTTAAGGGGAAGTGGAAACACCATATATTTT. It translates to CASSQDLRGSGNTIYF.

The chain carries TRBV3-1 (or the pseudogene TRBV3-2) and TRBJ2-7, with TRBD1 as a possible D gene (6 bases). CDR1 and CDR2 (germline): LGHDT, YNNKEL (reference sequence). There are 15 residues in the CDR3. V shed 0 bases and J shed 2 bases, with 11 bases lying between them. The CDR3 coding sequence is TGTGCCAGCAGCCAAGATTCGGGGACACCCTACGAGCAGTACTTC. It yields the protein CASSQDSGTPYEQYF.

This chain uses TRBV6-2 or TRBV6-3 with TRBJ2-2; D remains ambiguous. CDR3 length equals 14 residues. Germline loops: CDR1 MNHEY, CDR2 SVGEGT. V was trimmed by 0 bases and J by 6 bases, leaving 8 bases between them. The CDR3 DNA is TGTGCCAGCAGTTACTCTGACTGGGCCGGGGAGCTGTTTTTT. Its protein product is CASSYSDWAGELFF.

The V call is TRBV7-2, the J call TRBJ2-3, with TRBD2 matching 8 bases. Germline CDR1 SGHTA, CDR2 FQGNSA. This CDR3 has 15 residues. V shed 5 bases and J 4 bases; nucleotides not matched to a gene: 8. In DNA, the CDR3 is TGTGCCAGCAGCGAGACTAGCGCGATGGCAGATACGCAGTATTTT. This gives the protein CASSETSAMADTQYF. Combining the CDR3 with reference TRBV7-2 and TRBJ2-3 gives the whole variable domain GAGVSQSPSNKVTEKGKDVELRCDPISGHTALYWYRQSLGQGLEFLIYFQGNSAPDKSGLPSDRFSAERTGGSVSTLTIQRTQQEDSAVYLCASSETSAMADTQYFGPGTRLTVL.

This sequence joins TRBV7-2 and TRBJ2-5; D unresolved. CDR3 length: 13 amino acids. Germline CDR1 reads SGHTA; CDR2 reads FQGNSA. V was shortened by 6 bases and J by 1 base, with 9 bases between the two germline ends. CDR3: CASSRSLQETQYF. The CDR3 nucleotides are TGTGCCAGCAGTAGGAGTCTCCAAGAGACCCAGTACTTC.

The chain joins TRBV5-8 to TRBJ1-1, with 12 bases aligning to TRBD1. V shed 0 bases, J shed 10 bases, and the junction held 7 bases outside the gene matches. The germline V gene encodes CDR1 SGHTS and CDR2 YDEGEE. The CDR3 runs 15 residues. The CDR3 nucleotides read TGTGCCAGCAGCTTGGGGACCGGGACAGGGGGCCGAGCTTTCTTT. Translation gives CASSLGTGTGGRAFF.

CDR3 sequence reads: CASSVRGADETQYF. The CDR3 DNA is TGTGCCAGCAGCGTACGGGGGGCCGACGAGACCCAGTACTTC. V gene TRBV9 combines with J gene TRBJ2-5, with a tentative D call TRBD2 (7 bases). V was clipped by 1 base and J by 5 bases, with 12 bases between them. From germline, CDR1 is SGDLS and CDR2 YYNGEE. CDR3 length: 14 residues.

The chain is built from TRBV27 and TRBJ2-3; TRBD1 matches 8 bases. Germline CDR1 MNHEY, CDR2 SMNVEV (reference sequence). This CDR3 contains 15 residues. The V gene end was trimmed by 6 bases and the J gene end by 0 bases; junction bases not matched to a gene: 5. The CDR3: CASRRTGSSTDTQYF. The DNA of the CDR3 is TGTGCCAGCAGAAGGACAGGGTCAAGCACAGATACGCAGTATTTT.

The V call is TRBV5-6, the J call TRBJ2-6, with D maybe TRBD2 (5 bases). The germline V and J ends were trimmed by 0 bases and 3 bases, with 16 bases remaining between them. CDR1 SGHDT and CDR2 YYEEEE come from the germline V gene. This CDR3 has 18 amino acids. CDR3 nucleotide sequence: TGTGCCAGCAGCTTGGTAGTCGCCTACCGGGGTGGGGCCAACGTCCTGACTTTC. This gives the protein CASSLVVAYRGGANVLTF.

CDR3 sequence (DNA): TGTGCCAGCAGTGAAGCGCCAGGGATTAGCAATCAGCCCCAGCATTTT. Encoded protein: CASSEAPGISNQPQHF. This chain uses TRBV2 with TRBJ1-5, with D possibly being TRBD1 (5 bases). V was trimmed by 0 bases and J by 0 bases, leaving 9 bases between them. The germline V gene encodes CDR1 SNHLY and CDR2 FYNNEI. This CDR3 spans 16 amino acids.